These 17 T cell receptor beta chains share one sample of origin, sequenced in a study of blood T cell repertoires in COVID-19. Measured with immunoSEQ multiplex PCR; TCRdb has only the in-frame clones, and not every one. The sample shows 250,000 to 300,000 clones, over 80% of them seen only once. The material sequenced was peripheral blood. All receptors come from a woman aged 35 to 49 with acute or convalescent COVID-19.

Remarks on this clone: A read error may account for a junction end that differs from germline. The chain couples TRBV29-1 to TRBJ1-2, with 8 bases aligning to TRBD1. CDR3 size: 11 residues. CDR1 and CDR2 (germline): SQVTM, ANQGSEA. CDR3 sequence: CSVRDRNFPFF. The CDR3, as DNA: TGCAGCGTCCGGGACAGGAATTTTCCCTTTTTC.

The genes are TRBV6-2 or TRBV6-3 and TRBJ1-2, with 11 bases that match TRBD1. The CDR3 length is 14 residues. V lost 6 bases, J lost 6 bases, and 6 bases stayed unmatched. Looked up from germline, CDR1 is MNHEY and CDR2 is SVGEGT. The CDR3 sequence: CASSMDRGRDGYTF. The CDR3 DNA follows: TGTGCCAGCAGCATGGACAGGGGGCGTGATGGCTACACCTTC.

The V and J genes are TRBV11-2 and TRBJ2-3; perhaps TRBD2 as D (6 bases). Germline CDR1 SGHAT, CDR2 FQNNGV. The V end was cut by 1 base, the J end by 2 bases, with 16 bases between. The CDR3 loop spans 17 amino acids. The CDR3 DNA follows: TGTGCCAGCAGCTTAGTGGGGGGAATGGGGCTCACAGATACGCAGTATTTT. Protein product: CASSLVGGMGLTDTQYF.

The CDR3 DNA reads as TGTGCCTGGAGTGATGTCAGGGGCTATGGCTACACCTTC. This encodes CAWSDVRGYGYTF. The chain links TRBV30 to TRBJ1-2; tentative D call: TRBD1 (6 bases). V was clipped by 1 base and J by 4 bases, with 10 bases between them. CDR1 is GTSNPN, CDR2 SVGIG, per germline (reference sequence). The CDR3 is made up of 13 amino acids. The full variable domain, completed using reference TRBV30 and TRBJ1-2, is SQTIHQWPATLVQPVGSPLSLECTVEGTSNPNLYWYRQAAGRGLQLLFYSVGIGQISSEVPQNLSASRPQDRQFILSSKKLLLSDSGFYLCAWSDVRGYGYTFGSGTRLTVV.

V is TRBV7-2 and J is TRBJ2-3; 9 bases line up with TRBD2. The CDR3 has 15 residues. Germline-derived CDR1 and CDR2 are SGHTA and FQGNSA. Germline trimming cut 5 bases from V and 11 bases from J; bases unmatched to any gene: 14. The CDR3 bases are TGTGCCAGCAGCGGCGAAGCGGGGGGCCGGGTGAGGCAGTATTTT. This codes for CASSGEAGGRVRQYF.

CDR3 sequence: CASSQGQGPLDTEAFF. The CDR3 DNA is TGCGCCAGCAGCCAAGGACAGGGCCCCCTAGACACTGAAGCTTTCTTT. V is TRBV4-1 and J is TRBJ1-1; 7 positions agree with TRBD1. Trimming cost V 1 base and J 3 bases; bases outside gene matches: 8. CDR3 length equals 16 residues. The V gene's germline CDR1 is MGHRA and CDR2 YSYEKL.

This chain's CDR3 is CASTWGVGSYEQYV. CDR3 nucleotides: TGTGCCAGCACATGGGGGGTGGGATCCTACGAGCAGTACGTC. The chain uses TRBV6-5 and TRBJ2-7, with D possibly TRBD2 on 6 matching bases. The CDR3 totals 14 residues. Per germline, CDR1 MNHEY and CDR2 SVGAGI. V gave up 7 bases and J gave up 1 base, with 14 bases separating them.

This chain links TRBV2 with TRBJ1-5; D gene ambiguous. Germline V gene lookup returns CDR1 SNHLY and CDR2 FYNNEI. Between the trimmed V and J ends, which lost 7 bases and 0 bases, there was a span of 13 bases. The CDR3 length is 15 residues. The CDR3 sequence is CASTVDNLSNQPQHF. In DNA form, the CDR3 reads TGTGCCAGCACCGTAGACAACCTTAGCAATCAGCCCCAGCATTTT.

The chain combines TRBV19 with TRBJ2-1; 9 positions agree with TRBD2. The CDR3 totals 16 residues. Germline V gives CDR1 LNHDA, CDR2 SQIVND (reference sequence). Trimming cost V 3 bases and J 10 bases; bases outside gene matches: 13. In DNA form, the CDR3 reads TGTGCCAGTAGTATTCAACTAAGAGCGGGGGGCAGGGAGCAGTTCTTC. Translating it yields CASSIQLRAGGREQFF. The entire variable domain, with the rest obtained from reference TRBV19 and TRBJ2-1, is as follows: DGGITQSPKYLFRKEGQNVTLSCEQNLNHDAMYWYRQDPGQGLRLIYYSQIVNDFQKGDIAEGYSVSREKKESFPLTVTSAQKNPTAFYLCASSIQLRAGGREQFFGPGTRLTVL.

V is TRBV7-9 and J is TRBJ1-1, with D tentatively TRBD1 (5 bases). The CDR3 sequence is 17 residues long. The V end lost 5 bases, the J end lost 0 bases, and 19 bases lay between the germline ends. From germline, CDR1 is SEHNR and CDR2 FQNEAQ (reference sequence). In DNA, the CDR3 is TGTGCCAGCAGCATAACCACAAGAGGACATCTGAACACTGAAGCTTTCTTT. Protein: CASSITTRGHLNTEAFF.

V is TRBV3-1 (or the pseudogene TRBV3-2) and J is TRBJ1-6; TRBD1 aligns across 8 bases. The CDR3 contains 15 residues. The V and J ends lost 8 bases and 3 bases, in that order; junction bases with no gene match: 6. Germline V gives CDR1 LGHDT, CDR2 YNNKEL (reference sequence). CDR3 sequence reads: CASRDRGRYNSPLHF. In nucleotides, the CDR3 is TGTGCCAGCCGCGACAGGGGCCGCTATAATTCACCCCTCCACTTT.

The rearrangement uses TRBV19 and TRBJ1-3; TRBD1 might be the D (5 bases). The CDR3 sequence is 17 residues long. V shed 5 bases and J shed 2 bases, with 19 bases lying between them. The germline V gene encodes CDR1 LNHDA and CDR2 SQIVND (reference sequence). The CDR3 DNA sequence: TGTGCCAGTAGTCCGGACAACCTACCTGCGGCTGGAAACACCATATATTTT. Its protein is CASSPDNLPAAGNTIYF.

The table lists this clone with a count of one. V usage is TRBV7-9 and J usage is TRBJ1-2; the match to TRBD1 covers 8 bases. The germline CDR1 and CDR2 sequences are SEHNR and FQNEAQ (reference sequence). Trimming removed 4 bases from V and 1 base from J; junction bases left unmatched: 2. The CDR3 runs to 14 residues. The CDR3, as DNA: TGTGCCAGCAGCTCGGACAGGGTTAACTATGGCTACACCTTC. Translated, it gives CASSSDRVNYGYTF.

This clone was counted once. This chain joins TRBV16 and TRBJ2-1, with 9 bases that match TRBD2. J lost 1 base, V lost 3 bases, and 19 bases had no gene match. This CDR3 spans 21 amino acids. Per germline, CDR1 KGHSY and CDR2 FQNENV. The CDR3 is CASSHWDSGGGANGSYNEQFF. DNA of the CDR3: TGTGCCAGCAGCCATTGGGACTCTGGCGGGGGGGCCAATGGATCCTACAATGAGCAGTTCTTC.

Comments on this clone: At the DNA level, this CDR3 is encoded by other sequences in the same sample as well. The chain has TRBV19 and TRBJ2-3; D might be TRBD1 (5 bases). The germline V gene encodes CDR1 LNHDA and CDR2 SQIVND (reference sequence). Trimming pared 3 bases from V and 5 bases from J, leaving 9 bases between. The CDR3 runs 13 residues. The CDR3 DNA follows: TGTGCCAGTAGTATTGGAAGGGGAGATACGCAGTATTTT. This translates into CASSIGRGDTQYF.

This chain uses TRBV6-5 with TRBJ1-5; TRBD1 aligns across 11 bases. With 7 bases clipped from V and 4 bases from J, the junction kept 6 bases outside the gene matches. CDR1 and CDR2 from the germline V gene are MNHEY and SVGAGI. The CDR3 totals 15 residues. The CDR3 bases are TGTGCCAGCAAACCGGGACAGGGGGGGAATCAGCCCCAGCATTTT. Translation gives CASKPGQGGNQPQHF.

The chain links TRBV6-1 to TRBJ1-4; 8 bases are a match to TRBD1. From germline, CDR1 is MNHNS and CDR2 SASEGT. The CDR3 extends over 16 amino acids. V lost 3 bases to trimming and J lost 8 bases; unmatched junction nucleotides: 11. The DNA of the CDR3 is TGTGCCAGCAGTGAGACCTCCGGGACAGGAGCCGAAAAACTGTTTTTT. Translated: CASSETSGTGAEKLFF.